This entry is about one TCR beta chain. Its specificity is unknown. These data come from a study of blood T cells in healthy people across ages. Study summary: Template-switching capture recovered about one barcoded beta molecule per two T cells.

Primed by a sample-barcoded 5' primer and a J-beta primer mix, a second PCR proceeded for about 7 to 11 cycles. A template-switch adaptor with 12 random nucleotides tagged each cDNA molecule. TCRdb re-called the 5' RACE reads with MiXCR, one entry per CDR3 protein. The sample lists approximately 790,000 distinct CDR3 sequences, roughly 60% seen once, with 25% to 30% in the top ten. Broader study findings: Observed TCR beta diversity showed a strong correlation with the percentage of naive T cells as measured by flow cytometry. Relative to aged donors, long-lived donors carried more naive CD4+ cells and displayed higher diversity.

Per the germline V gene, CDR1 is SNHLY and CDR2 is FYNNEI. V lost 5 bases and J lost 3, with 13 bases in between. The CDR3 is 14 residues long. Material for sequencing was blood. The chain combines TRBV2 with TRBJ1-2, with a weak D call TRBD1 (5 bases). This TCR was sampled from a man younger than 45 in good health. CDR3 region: CASSPPGGDYGYTF. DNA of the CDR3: TGTGCCAGCAGTCCTCCCGGGGGGGACTATGGCTACACCTTC.